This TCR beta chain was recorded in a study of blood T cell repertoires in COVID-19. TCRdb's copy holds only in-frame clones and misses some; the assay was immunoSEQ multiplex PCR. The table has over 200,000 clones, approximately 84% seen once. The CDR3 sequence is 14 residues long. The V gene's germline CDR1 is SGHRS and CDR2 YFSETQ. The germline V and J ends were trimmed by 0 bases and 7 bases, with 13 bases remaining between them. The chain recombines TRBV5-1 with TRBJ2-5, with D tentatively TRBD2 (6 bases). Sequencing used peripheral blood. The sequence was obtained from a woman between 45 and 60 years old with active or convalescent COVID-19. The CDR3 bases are TGCGCCAGCAGCTTGGATAGCGGAGTCGGGACCCAGTACTTC. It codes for CASSLDSGVGTQYF.